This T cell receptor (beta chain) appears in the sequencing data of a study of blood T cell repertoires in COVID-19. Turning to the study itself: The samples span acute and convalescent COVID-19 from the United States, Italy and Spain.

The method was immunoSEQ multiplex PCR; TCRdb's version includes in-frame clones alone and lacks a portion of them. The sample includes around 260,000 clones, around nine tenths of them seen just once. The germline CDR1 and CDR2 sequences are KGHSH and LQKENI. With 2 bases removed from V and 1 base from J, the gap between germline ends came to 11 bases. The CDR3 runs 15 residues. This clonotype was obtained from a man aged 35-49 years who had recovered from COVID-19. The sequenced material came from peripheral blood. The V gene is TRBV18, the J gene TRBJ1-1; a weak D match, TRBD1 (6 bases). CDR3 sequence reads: CASSPEGVSNTEAFF. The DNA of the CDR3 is TGTGCCAGCTCACCAGAGGGGGTTTCGAACACTGAAGCTTTCTTT.